The clone carrying this T cell receptor beta chain appeared many times. Its antigen remains unknown. V was pared by 3 bases and J by 3 bases, with 14 bases between. The CDR3 contains 15 residues. Germline V CDR1 and CDR2: MDHEN, SYDVKM. The investigators amplified TCR beta CDR3 regions from RNA transcripts. The HTBI primer set served for first-round RT-PCR of the TCR CDR3. TCRdb re-derived calls from the multiplex PCR reads in MiXCR, one entry per CDR3 protein. The sample includes more than 350,000 distinct CDR3 sequences, about 16% of them seen just once. These data belong to a study of T cells in Graves' hyperthyroidism and ophthalmopathy. Findings and caveats of the study: From stable hyperthyroidism, ophthalmopathy was separated by a 13 V-J model.

Patients were excluded because of uncontrolled infection, other autoimmune disease, pregnancy or lactation. Diagnostic assessment was based on clinical symptoms, serum thyroxine and TRAb, thyroid ultrasound and orbital computed tomography. The V call is TRBV28, the J call TRBJ1-1; D is ambiguous. The clonotype comes from a woman between 55 and 75 years old with Graves' ophthalmopathy. The sequenced sample consisted of blood. The CDR3 here is CASSFGGYADTEAFF. As DNA, the CDR3 is TGTGCCAGCAGTTTCGGTGGGTACGCGGACACTGAAGCTTTCTTT.